These T cell receptor beta chains were read from a single sample in a study of shared clonotypes between healthy human individuals. TCRdb's copy holds only in-frame clones and misses some; the assay was immunoSEQ multiplex PCR. This table has about 1.5 million clones, 95% to 99% appearing once. The sequencing input was naive CD4+ T cells sorted from blood. The receptors here all came from a man under 40 in good health. The CDR3 runs from the conserved cysteine through the conserved F or W. D genes are given only for firm matches. Clone size is stated in some rows and not others, as once, few, many or a class when expanded.

clone_size	cdr3_length	v_call	d_call	j_call	cdr3_nt	cdr3_aa
.	15	TRBV7-6	TRBD1	TRBJ1-3	TGTGCCAGCAGCTTGGGACAGGGCAGTGGAAACACCATATATTTT	CASSLGQGSGNTIYF
.	15	TRBV15	.	TRBJ2-1	TGTGCCACCAGCAGAGATGTCCGGAGGAGTAATGAGCAGTTCTTC	CATSRDVRRSNEQFF
once	14	TRBV9	.	TRBJ2-2	TGTGCCAGCAGCGTAGCCCTTAGGACCGGGGAGCTGTTTTTT	CASSVALRTGELFF
.	14	TRBV11-2	TRBD1	TRBJ1-5	TGTGCCAGCAGCCAGACAGGGGCGGTTCAGCCCCAGCATTTT	CASSQTGAVQPQHF
.	14	TRBV5-6	TRBD1	TRBJ1-5	TGTGCCAGCAGCCCCGACAGGGGCAATCAGCCCCAGCATTTT	CASSPDRGNQPQHF
.	15	TRBV28	TRBD2	TRBJ2-7	TGTGCCAGCAGTTTATCATCTAGCGGAGGGTACGAGCAGTACTTC	CASSLSSSGGYEQYF
.	15	TRBV6-5	TRBD1	TRBJ1-5	TGTGCCAGCAGGACGGACAGGGGGAGCAATCAGCCCCAGCATTTT	CASRTDRGSNQPQHF
.	16	TRBV5-1	TRBD2	TRBJ2-1	TGCGCCAGCAGCTTGGGTACTAGCGGGGTAAACAATGAGCAGTTCTTC	CASSLGTSGVNNEQFF
.	12	TRBV5-1	.	TRBJ1-3	TGCGCCAGCAGCTTACAGGGAGACACCATATATTTT	CASSLQGDTIYF
.	15	TRBV4-2	.	TRBJ2-1	TGTGCCAGCAGCCAGACGCGGGCCCGGGACAATGAGCAGTTCTTC	CASSQTRARDNEQFF
once	14	TRBV2	.	TRBJ1-2	TGTGCCAGCAGTGAATCCTCCTTCGATGGGGGCTACACCTTC	CASSESSFDGGYTF
once	13	TRBV7-9	TRBD2	TRBJ2-5	TGTGCCAGCAGCTTAGACGGGGAGGGGACCCAGTACTTC	CASSLDGEGTQYF
.	14	TRBV29-1	TRBD1	TRBJ1-1	TGCAGCGTTCTCAAAGGGGGCGCGAACACTGAAGCTTTCTTT	CSVLKGGANTEAFF
.	13	TRBV14	.	TRBJ2-1	TGTGCCAGCAGCCTACCCTCACCAAATGAGCAGTTCTTC	CASSLPSPNEQFF
once	14	TRBV2	.	TRBJ2-2	TGTGCCAGCACTCAGGGAGGGAACACCGGGGAGCTGTTTTTT	CASTQGGNTGELFF
.	15	TRBV19	TRBD1	TRBJ2-7	TGTGCCAGTAGTACTATTAGGGGGCTTAACTACGAGCAGTACTTC	CASSTIRGLNYEQYF
.	13	TRBV18	TRBD1	TRBJ2-7	TGTGCCAGCTCTGCGGACAGGTCCAACGAGCAGTACTTC	CASSADRSNEQYF
.	13	TRBV6-5	.	TRBJ1-5	TGTGCCAGCAGTTACGGAGTGGACCAGCCCCAGCATTTT	CASSYGVDQPQHF
.	13	TRBV29-1	.	TRBJ1-1	TGCAGCGTTGAGCAGGGATTGAACACTGAAGCTTTCTTT	CSVEQGLNTEAFF
once	14	TRBV28	.	TRBJ1-2	TGTGCCAGCGCCCTGTCGGACAGTTCGACGGGCTACACCTTC	CASALSDSSTGYTF
.	12	TRBV30	.	TRBJ2-7	TGTGCCTGGAGTCAGACTACCTACGAGCAGTACTTC	CAWSQTTYEQYF
.	16	TRBV18	.	TRBJ2-7	TGTGCCAGCTCACCAAATACAGTCCGAAGGATCTACGAGCAGTACTTC	CASSPNTVRRIYEQYF
once	17	TRBV2	TRBD1	TRBJ2-1	TGTGCCAGCAGTGAATTGCGCGGGACAGGAGGTCACAATGAGCAGTTCTTC	CASSELRGTGGHNEQFF
.	21	TRBV13	TRBD2	TRBJ2-1	TGTGCCAGCAGCTTAGGCCTACCGGGACTAGCGGGAGAGGACCCCTACAATGAGCAGTTCTTC	CASSLGLPGLAGEDPYNEQFF
once	15	TRBV28	.	TRBJ1-4	TGTGCCAGAAGAAAGACCCCCGAGGAGAATGAAAAACTGTTTTTT	CARRKTPEENEKLFF
.	17	TRBV5-1	.	TRBJ1-1	TGCGCCAGCAGCTTGGTTAGTGGCAGGGCGGGAAACACTGAAGCTTTCTTT	CASSLVSGRAGNTEAFF
.	16	TRBV7-6	.	TRBJ2-3	TGTGCCAGCAGCTCGGGATATGGTGGCCGCACAGATACGCAGTATTTT	CASSSGYGGRTDTQYF
.	12	TRBV2	TRBD1	TRBJ1-2	TGTGCCAGCAGTCAGGGGGCCTATGGCTACACCTTC	CASSQGAYGYTF
.	16	TRBV7-8	TRBD2	TRBJ2-1	TGTGCCAGCAGCTTAGTCCTAGCGGGAGGAAACCATGAGCAGTTCTTC	CASSLVLAGGNHEQFF
once	17	TRBV7-8	.	TRBJ2-2	TGTGCCAGCAGCTTATCCTGGGGGCCCTTAAACACCGGGGAGCTGTTTTTT	CASSLSWGPLNTGELFF
.	16	TRBV5-1	TRBD1	TRBJ2-7	TGCGCCAGCAGCTTCATGGATGGGGCGACAGGGGCCGAGCAGTACTTC	CASSFMDGATGAEQYF
.	14	TRBV7-8	TRBD1	TRBJ1-2	TGTGCCAGCAGCTTAGCGGGACAGCACTATGGCTACACCTTC	CASSLAGQHYGYTF
.	12	TRBV5-1	.	TRBJ2-3	TGCGCCAGCAGCTTGGGGGGTGATACGCAGTATTTT	CASSLGGDTQYF
.	15	TRBV14	TRBD1	TRBJ1-2	TGTGCCAGCAGCCCAGCCGGGACAGGGACCTATGGCTACACCTTC	CASSPAGTGTYGYTF
.	16	TRBV18	TRBD2	TRBJ2-1	TGTGCCAGCTCCCAGGGGCTAGCGGGAGGGCCGGATGAGCAGTTCTTC	CASSQGLAGGPDEQFF
.	16	TRBV2	.	TRBJ1-5	TGTGCCAGCAGGGAGGGGGGGAGAAGGGTCAATCAGCCCCAGCATTTT	CASREGGRRVNQPQHF
.	15	TRBV7-7	TRBD1	TRBJ2-2	TGTGCTAGCAGCCCCGGGACAGGTGTCACCGGGGAGCTGTTTTTT	CASSPGTGVTGELFF
.	15	TRBV18	.	TRBJ2-1	TGTGCCAGCTCACCAGTCCGTAAAAGAGACAATGAGCAGTTCTTC	CASSPVRKRDNEQFF
once	13	TRBV7-3	.	TRBJ2-3	TGTGCCAGCAGCTTAACTCACACAGATACGCAGTATTTT	CASSLTHTDTQYF
.	13	TRBV7-2	.	TRBJ2-2	TGTGCCAGCAGCTTAGATGGAACCGGGGAGCTGTTTTTT	CASSLDGTGELFF
.	13	TRBV2	.	TRBJ2-1	TGTGCCAGCATCGAAAGCTCCTACAATGAGCAGTTCTTC	CASIESSYNEQFF
.	13	TRBV10-3	.	TRBJ2-7	TGTGCCATCAGTGACCCCACTAGCTACGAGCAGTACTTC	CAISDPTSYEQYF